These 11 T cell receptor beta chains were sequenced from one sample in a study of blood T cells in healthy people across ages. Primers used in a second PCR of about 7 to 12 cycles were a sample-barcoded 5' primer and a J-beta primer mix. One entry per CDR3 protein, called by TCRdb with MiXCR from the 5' RACE reads. This sample yields nearly 800,000 distinct CDR3 sequences, of which approximately 25% are seen a single time; approximately 3.7% belongs to the top ten. The same sample was also used in a study of T cells of mothers and their children.

The specimen was blood. The receptors were gathered from a boy younger than 18 in good health.

This chain joins TRBV6-2 or TRBV6-3 and TRBJ2-5, with 10 bases fitting TRBD1. CDR3 length: 15 amino acids. The V segment lost 6 bases and the J segment 2 bases; nucleotides outside the gene matches: 6. Germline CDR1 and CDR2: MNHEY and SVGEGT. The CDR3 is CASSDPGQGQETQYF. CDR3 coding DNA: TGTGCCAGCAGCGACCCGGGACAGGGGCAAGAGACCCAGTACTTC.

In its sample, this clonotype was seen a few times. V and J are TRBV5-1 and TRBJ2-1; 8 positions agree with TRBD1. V was clipped by 4 bases and J by 10 bases; unmatched bases: 4. The CDR3 totals 12 residues. Germline lookup yields CDR1 SGHRS and CDR2 YFSETQ. This chain's CDR3 is CASSMDRDEQFF. For the CDR3, the DNA is TGCGCCAGCAGCATGGACAGGGACGAGCAGTTCTTC.

V gene TRBV12-3 or TRBV12-4 combines with J gene TRBJ2-1, with 7 bases lining up with TRBD2. CDR3 length: 15 residues. V lost 2 bases to trimming and J lost 4 bases; unmatched junction nucleotides: 5. In DNA, the CDR3 is TGTGCCAGCAGTTTAATGGCTAGCGGATACAATGAGCAGTTCTTC. This translates into CASSLMASGYNEQFF.

This clonotype was observed a few times. The chain joins TRBV27 to TRBJ2-3, with D tentatively TRBD2 (6 bases). Germline CDR1 reads MNHEY; CDR2 reads SMNVEV (reference sequence). V lost 5 bases to trimming and J lost 6 bases, with 18 bases between them. This CDR3 comprises 15 residues. CDR3 coding DNA: TGTGCCAGCAGTGCCCGATCTAGCGTGACTGATACGCAGTATTTT. It specifies CASSARSSVTDTQYF.

This chain connects TRBV24-1 to TRBJ2-5, with 7 bases matching TRBD1. Per germline, CDR1 KGHDR and CDR2 SFDVKD. J lost 2 bases, V lost 7 bases, and 6 bases had no gene match. This CDR3 has 14 amino acids. CDR3 in DNA: TGTGCCACCAGCCCCGGACAGGTTCAAGAGACCCAGTACTTC. The encoded protein is CATSPGQVQETQYF.

The J gene is TRBJ2-3, the V gene TRBV20-1; D assignment may be TRBD1 or TRBD2 (6 bases each). V was clipped by 5 bases and J by 0 bases, with 15 bases between them. There are 15 residues in the CDR3. CDR1 is DFQATT, CDR2 SNEGSKA, per germline (reference sequence). The CDR3 here is CSAPPEGGSTDTQYF. CDR3 coding DNA: TGCAGTGCTCCTCCGGAGGGGGGCAGCACAGATACGCAGTATTTT.

This clonotype has ten or more counts. The chain has TRBV7-2 and TRBJ2-5; 12 bases line up with TRBD2. Trimming cost V 4 bases and J 5 bases; bases outside gene matches: 8. This CDR3 spans 16 amino acids. The germline V gene has CDR1 SGHTA and CDR2 FQGNSA. This CDR3 is CASSSLAGGPGETQYF. CDR3 nucleotides: TGTGCCAGCAGCTCCCTAGCGGGGGGGCCCGGGGAGACCCAGTACTTC.

This clonotype was seen only a few times. The rearrangement links TRBV18 to TRBJ1-1; 8 bases line up with TRBD1. J gave up 1 base and V 2 bases, and 6 bases lay outside the gene matches. Germline CDR1 and CDR2: KGHSH and LQKENI. The CDR3 runs to 16 residues. The DNA of the CDR3 is TGTGCCAGCTCACCATCGGACAGGGCCCAGAACACTGAAGCTTTCTTT. Its protein is CASSPSDRAQNTEAFF.

There are a few counts of this clonotype. This chain joins TRBV20-1 and TRBJ1-2; the match to TRBD1 covers 7 bases. This CDR3 is built from 16 residues. Per germline, CDR1 DFQATT and CDR2 SNEGSKA (reference sequence). The ends lost 5 bases at V and 2 bases at J; junction bases unmatched: 14. Written as DNA, the CDR3 is TGCAGTGCTGAACCCTGGTGGTCAGGGGGGAACTATGGCTACACCTTC. Its translation: CSAEPWWSGGNYGYTF.

V usage is TRBV4-3 and J usage is TRBJ2-7; D not certain. From germline, CDR1 is LGHNA and CDR2 YSLEER. V was shortened by 0 bases and J by 2 bases, with 11 bases between the two germline ends. The CDR3 is 15 amino acids. The CDR3 bases are TGCGCCAGCAGCCAAGATAGGGTCCAGCCCTACGAGCAGTACTTC. This codes for CASSQDRVQPYEQYF.

This chain joins TRBV12-3 or TRBV12-4 and TRBJ2-5; TRBD2 matches 10 bases. V lost 4 bases and J lost 2; bases outside the gene matches: 7. This CDR3 spans 16 amino acids. The CDR3 DNA sequence: TGTGCCAGCAGTTCCCTCATACTAGCGGGACAAGAGACCCAGTACTTC. The encoded protein is CASSSLILAGQETQYF.